These 28 T cell receptor beta chains were sequenced from one sample in a study of radiation and T cells in renal cell carcinoma. The repertoire was sequenced with immunoSEQ multiplex PCR; TCRdb's copy has only in-frame clones and lacks some. The table includes almost 50,000 clones, about 80% detected once. Time point given: blood 2 weeks post-SBRT. The treatment denotes: 15 Gy SBRT to primary tumor, nephrectomy 4 weeks later. The sample in question was blood, obtained from a patient whose treatment included radiotherapy and nephrectomy. The origin of the receptors is a woman aged 70-85 years with renal cell carcinoma.

V gene TRBV5-1 combines with J gene TRBJ1-3; TRBD1 is a possible D gene (6 bases). Germline assignment: CDR1 SGHRS and CDR2 YFSETQ. Trimming removed 3 bases at V and 0 bases at J, with 10 bases between. The CDR3 runs to 15 residues. CDR3 sequence: CASSSGQLSGNTIYF. In DNA form, the CDR3 reads TGCGCCAGCAGCTCCGGACAGCTCTCTGGAAACACCATATATTTT.

The chain employs TRBV7-9 and TRBJ1-1; no clear D gene. The CDR3 length is 13 residues. CDR1 and CDR2 from the germline V gene are SEHNR and FQNEAQ (reference sequence). The V and J ends lost 1 base and 1 base respectively, with 4 bases between them. CDR3 loop: CASSLGENTEAFF. The CDR3 coding sequence is TGTGCCAGCAGCTTAGGGGAGAACACTGAAGCTTTCTTT. The whole variable domain, remainder taken from reference TRBV7-9 and TRBJ1-1, is DTGVSQNPRHKITKRGQNVTFRCDPISEHNRLYWYRQTLGQGPEFLTYFQNEAQLEKSRLLSDRFSAERPKGSFSTLEIQRTEQGDSAMYLCASSLGENTEAFFGQGTRLTVV.

CDR3 residues: CASSQRLATDTQYF. In DNA, the CDR3 is TGCGCCAGCAGCCAACGACTAGCGACAGATACGCAGTATTTT. This chain uses TRBV4-1 with TRBJ2-3; 8 bases agree with TRBD2. Per the germline V gene, CDR1 is MGHRA and CDR2 is YSYEKL. Trimming cost V 2 bases and J 3 bases; bases outside gene matches: 1. The CDR3 loop spans 14 amino acids.

The chain links TRBV10-1 to TRBJ2-3, with 10 bases that match TRBD2. The CDR3 is 16 amino acids. Per the germline V gene, CDR1 is WNHNN and CDR2 is SYGVQD (reference sequence). J lost 2 bases, V lost 5 bases, and 7 bases had no gene match. The CDR3 is CASSIASGGSTDTQYF. The CDR3 nucleotides are TGCGCCAGCAGTATTGCTAGCGGGGGTTCCACAGATACGCAGTATTTT.

V and J are TRBV7-8 and TRBJ1-3, with 7 bases aligning to TRBD1. Germline trimming cut 3 bases from V and 1 base from J; bases unmatched to any gene: 3. The CDR3 spans 15 residues. Germline-derived CDR1 and CDR2 are SGHVS and FQNEAQ. Here the CDR3 DNA reads TGTGCCAGCAGCTTGCAGGGGGGATCTGGAAACACCATATATTTT. It yields the protein CASSLQGGSGNTIYF.

This clone occurred a few times. The rearrangement uses TRBV5-1 and TRBJ1-1; D gene uncertain. The CDR3 consists of 15 residues. V was trimmed by 2 bases and J by 0 bases, leaving 11 bases between them. Germline-derived CDR1 and CDR2 are SGHRS and YFSETQ. The CDR3, as DNA: TGCGCCAGCAGCTTCCTGGAGGGTCTGAACACTGAAGCTTTCTTT. It translates to CASSFLEGLNTEAFF.

The chain carries TRBV5-1 and TRBJ1-1; possible D gene TRBD1, 6 bases. The CDR3 is 14 residues long. The V and J ends lost 0 bases and 4 bases respectively, with 10 bases between them. Germline assignment: CDR1 SGHRS and CDR2 YFSETQ. CDR3 sequence (DNA): TGCGCCAGCAGCTTGGAACAGGGTATCACTGAAGCTTTCTTT. Translation: CASSLEQGITEAFF.

J is TRBJ1-2 and V is TRBV6-5; D ambiguous. This CDR3 is built from 15 residues. CDR1 MNHEY and CDR2 SVGAGI come from the germline V gene. Trimming pared 4 bases from V and 0 bases from J, leaving 12 bases between. CDR3 sequence (DNA): TGTGCCAGCAGTTCCGACTCCGGTACTAACTATGGCTACACCTTC. This gives the protein CASSSDSGTNYGYTF.

The chain is built from TRBV4-3 and TRBJ1-2; D not resolved. Trimming took 0 bases from V and 4 from J, leaving 18 bases between them. CDR3 size: 17 residues. Germline V gives CDR1 LGHNA, CDR2 YSLEER. The CDR3 sequence: CASSQDPPPTDRYGYTF. The CDR3 DNA sequence: TGCGCCAGCAGCCAAGATCCCCCTCCGACTGACCGCTATGGCTACACCTTC.

This clone turned up a few times. The genes are TRBV7-2 and TRBJ2-3; D is undetermined. V was cut by 1 base and J by 1 base, with 9 bases left in between. CDR3 length: 15 residues. Germline CDR1 reads SGHTA; CDR2 reads FQGNSA. CDR3 coding DNA: TGTGCCAGCAGCTTAGGGGTTGGCGGCACAGATACGCAGTATTTT. Translation: CASSLGVGGTDTQYF.

This clone was detected once. The chain combines TRBV7-9 with TRBJ2-7, with 8 bases lining up with TRBD1. This CDR3 is built from 16 residues. Unmatched junction bases numbered 13, after V lost 6 bases and J lost 3 bases. The germline V gene encodes CDR1 SEHNR and CDR2 FQNEAQ (reference sequence). CDR3 sequence (DNA): TGTGCCAGCAGTTACCCGTCCGGACAGGGTTACTACGAGCAGTACTTC. Translation gives CASSYPSGQGYYEQYF.

V usage is TRBV7-2 and J usage is TRBJ2-1, with D unresolved. Germline V gene sequence: CDR1 SGHTA, CDR2 FQGNSA. Trimming removed 5 bases at V and 8 bases at J, with 16 bases between. This CDR3 has 14 amino acids. The CDR3: CASSPISSNHEQFF. As DNA, the CDR3 is TGTGCCAGCAGCCCAATTAGTAGCAACCATGAGCAGTTCTTC.

This chain links TRBV7-9 with TRBJ1-5; D is undetermined. Germline V lookup: CDR1 SEHNR, CDR2 FQNEAQ (reference sequence). The CDR3 is 15 residues long. Trimming removed 1 base at V and 0 bases at J, with 7 bases between. CDR3 protein: CASSLGLDSNQPQHF. The CDR3, as DNA: TGTGCCAGCAGCTTAGGACTGGATAGCAATCAGCCCCAGCATTTT.

The V and J genes are TRBV11-2 and TRBJ1-3; no firm D call. With 7 bases removed from V and 0 bases from J, the gap between germline ends came to 13 bases. Germline V gene data show CDR1 as SGHAT and CDR2 as FQNNGV. The CDR3 spans 15 residues. CDR3 DNA: TGTGCCAGCATCAACCTACAGAGCTCTGGAAACACCATATATTTT. Amino acids: CASINLQSSGNTIYF.

V gene TRBV5-6 combines with J gene TRBJ2-2; TRBD2 matches 8 bases. V shed 0 bases, J shed 6 bases, and the junction held 7 bases outside the gene matches. This CDR3 is built from 16 residues. Germline CDR1 is SGHDT and CDR2 is YYEEEE. The CDR3: CASSLAGGALAGELFF. CDR3 nucleotide sequence: TGTGCCAGCAGCTTGGCCGGGGGGGCTCTAGCCGGGGAGCTGTTTTTT.

The rearrangement links TRBV6-6 to TRBJ1-2; maybe TRBD1 (5 bases). The V gene's germline CDR1 is MNHNY and CDR2 SVGAGI (reference sequence). The CDR3 consists of 14 residues. Trimming left V 0 bases short and J 8 bases short, with 13 bases between. The DNA of the CDR3 is TGTGCCAGCAGTTACTCTCGACAGTCCGGCGGCTACACCTTC. Protein: CASSYSRQSGGYTF.

The chain recombines TRBV5-6 with TRBJ1-3; 7 bases fit TRBD1. The germline gives CDR1 SGHDT, CDR2 YYEEEE. The CDR3 runs to 14 residues. V was clipped by 1 base and J by 2 bases; unmatched bases: 0. This chain's CDR3 is CASSLRGPGNTIYF. The DNA of the CDR3 is TGTGCCAGCAGCTTGAGGGGGCCTGGAAACACCATATATTTT. The complete variable domain, with remaining parts taken from reference TRBV5-6 and TRBJ1-3, reads DAGVTQSPTHLIKTRGQQVTLRCSPKSGHDTVSWYQQALGQGPQFIFQYYEEEERQRGNFPDRFSGHQFPNYSSELNVNALLLGDSALYLCASSLRGPGNTIYFGEGSWLTVV.

V and J are TRBV5-4 and TRBJ2-7, with TRBD2 matching over 12 bases. The V segment lost 4 bases and the J segment 5 bases; nucleotides outside the gene matches: 7. The CDR3 length is 15 residues. Germline CDR1 and CDR2: SGHNT and YYREEE (reference sequence). The CDR3: CASSELAGGVHEQYF. The CDR3 nucleotides are TGTGCCAGCAGCGAACTAGCGGGGGGTGTCCACGAGCAGTACTTC.

Here the CDR3 reads CASSFLPTEAFF. The CDR3 bases are TGTGCCAGCAGCTTTTTACCCACTGAAGCTTTCTTT. The J gene is TRBJ1-1, the V gene TRBV7-9; no clear D gene. Trimming took off 3 bases at V and 4 bases at J, with 6 bases between the two ends. The CDR3 covers 12 residues. Germline assignment: CDR1 SEHNR and CDR2 FQNEAQ (reference sequence).

The chain links TRBV9 to TRBJ1-6; D may be TRBD1 (5 bases). In germline, CDR1 is SGDLS, CDR2 YYNGEE. The CDR3 totals 15 residues. The V gene lost 0 bases and the J gene lost 7 bases, with 11 bases spanning the gap. In DNA, the CDR3 is TGTGCCAGCAGCGTAGGAAGGCAGGGAAATTCACCCCTCCACTTT. This gives the protein CASSVGRQGNSPLHF.

The genes are TRBV5-4 and TRBJ2-7; no clear D. V lost 4 bases to trimming and J lost 2 bases, with 10 bases between them. Germline V gene sequence: CDR1 SGHNT, CDR2 YYREEE (reference sequence). The CDR3 consists of 13 residues. In DNA form, the CDR3 reads TGTGCCAGCAGCCTTGACGGACCCTACGAGCAGTACTTC. It is translated as CASSLDGPYEQYF.

V usage is TRBV2 and J usage is TRBJ2-2, with D unclear. Germline CDR1 and CDR2: SNHLY and FYNNEI. Trimming removed 1 base at V and 3 bases at J, with 9 bases between. CDR3 length equals 15 residues. This chain's CDR3 is CASSEGRSDTGELFF. CDR3 sequence (DNA): TGTGCCAGCAGTGAAGGCAGATCTGACACCGGGGAGCTGTTTTTT.

This chain joins TRBV18 and TRBJ1-1; 12 nucleotides align to TRBD1. V trimming: 6 bases; J trimming: 5 bases; junction bases outside the gene matches: 13. The germline gives CDR1 KGHSH, CDR2 LQKENI. This CDR3 is 17 amino acids long. CDR3 region: CASSPYSGTGGRTEAFF. The CDR3 bases are TGTGCCAGCTCGCCTTACTCCGGGACAGGGGGCAGAACTGAAGCTTTCTTT.

The V gene is TRBV2, the J gene TRBJ2-7; the D gene is possibly TRBD1 (6 bases). This CDR3 has 13 amino acids. V lost 6 bases and J lost 6, with 15 bases in between. Per germline, CDR1 SNHLY and CDR2 FYNNEI. CDR3 in amino acids: CASRGFTGPEQYF. CDR3 DNA sequence: TGTGCCAGCAGGGGATTCACAGGGCCCGAGCAGTACTTC.

V and J are TRBV5-4 and TRBJ2-4, with a tentative D call TRBD1 (5 bases). This CDR3 has 14 amino acids. Germline CDR1 SGHNT, CDR2 YYREEE (reference sequence). Trimming shortened V by 0 bases and J by 9 bases, and 13 bases separated the two germline ends. The CDR3 region has the DNA TGTGCCAGCAGCTTGGGTCTTGACAGTACCATTCAGTACTTC. Translated, it gives CASSLGLDSTIQYF.

The chain recombines TRBV6-6 with TRBJ2-7, with D possibly matching TRBD1 (5 bases). The CDR3 loop spans 14 amino acids. The V gene's germline CDR1 is MNHNY and CDR2 SVGAGI (reference sequence). Trimming took 6 bases from V and 0 from J, leaving 12 bases between them. The CDR3 nucleotides read TGTGCCAGCAGAACAGGAGACTCCTCCTACGAGCAGTACTTC. It is translated as CASRTGDSSYEQYF.

The rearrangement links TRBV13 to TRBJ2-7; 10 nucleotides align to TRBD1. Germline lookup yields CDR1 PRHDT and CDR2 FYEKMQ (reference sequence). The CDR3 loop spans 15 amino acids. V shed 3 bases and J 4 bases; nucleotides not matched to a gene: 6. The CDR3 DNA follows: TGTGCCAGCAGCTTTGGGGACAGGGGAATTTACGAGCAGTACTTC. Protein: CASSFGDRGIYEQYF.

The chain links TRBV4-1 to TRBJ2-3; tentatively, D is TRBD2 (6 bases). The CDR3 extends over 16 amino acids. In germline, CDR1 is MGHRA, CDR2 YSYEKL. Trimming shortened V by 0 bases and J by 1 base, and 11 bases separated the two germline ends. DNA of the CDR3: TGCGCCAGCAGCCAAGAGGGGCGGGGTGGCACAGATACGCAGTATTTT. It codes for CASSQEGRGGTDTQYF.